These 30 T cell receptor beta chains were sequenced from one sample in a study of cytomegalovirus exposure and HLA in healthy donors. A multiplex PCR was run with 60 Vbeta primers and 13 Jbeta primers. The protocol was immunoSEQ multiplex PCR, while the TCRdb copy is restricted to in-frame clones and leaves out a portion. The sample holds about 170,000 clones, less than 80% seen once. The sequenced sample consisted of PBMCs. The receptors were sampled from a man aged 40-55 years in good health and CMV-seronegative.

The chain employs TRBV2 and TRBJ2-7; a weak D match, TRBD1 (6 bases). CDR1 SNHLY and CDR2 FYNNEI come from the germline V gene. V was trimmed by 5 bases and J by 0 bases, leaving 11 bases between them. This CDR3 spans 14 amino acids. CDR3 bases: TGTGCCAGCAGTTCCGGGACACCCTCCTACGAGCAGTACTTC. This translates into CASSSGTPSYEQYF.

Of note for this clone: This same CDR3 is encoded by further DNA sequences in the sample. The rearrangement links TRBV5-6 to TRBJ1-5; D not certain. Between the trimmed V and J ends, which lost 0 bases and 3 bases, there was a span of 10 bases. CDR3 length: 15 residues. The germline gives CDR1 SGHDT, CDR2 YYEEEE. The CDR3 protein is CASSLGGFNNQPQHF. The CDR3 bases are TGTGCCAGCAGCTTGGGAGGGTTCAACAATCAGCCCCAGCATTTT.

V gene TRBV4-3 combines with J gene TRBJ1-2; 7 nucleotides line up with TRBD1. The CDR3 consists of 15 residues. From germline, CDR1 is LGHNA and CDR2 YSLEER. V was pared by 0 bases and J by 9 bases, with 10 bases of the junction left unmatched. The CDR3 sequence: CASSQEAGTAKSYTF. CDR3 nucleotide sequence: TGCGCCAGCAGCCAAGAGGCCGGGACAGCCAAAAGCTACACCTTC.

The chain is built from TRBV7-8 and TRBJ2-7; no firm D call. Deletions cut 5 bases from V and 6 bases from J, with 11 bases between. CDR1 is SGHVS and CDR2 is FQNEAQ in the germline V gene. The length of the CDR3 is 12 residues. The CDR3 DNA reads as TGTGCCAGCAGCCCCGTTGGGCTCGAGCAGTACTTC. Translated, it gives CASSPVGLEQYF.

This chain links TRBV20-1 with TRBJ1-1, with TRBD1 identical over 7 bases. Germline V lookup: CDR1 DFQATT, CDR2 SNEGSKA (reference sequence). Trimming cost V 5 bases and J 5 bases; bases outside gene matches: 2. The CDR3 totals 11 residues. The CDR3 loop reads CSAVRGTEAFF. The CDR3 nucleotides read TGCAGTGCTGTCAGGGGGACTGAAGCTTTCTTT.

Written as DNA, the CDR3 is TGTGCCAGCACTACGACAGGGGGCAACTATGGCTACACCTTC. This sequence encodes CASTTTGGNYGYTF. The V call is TRBV6-5, the J call TRBJ1-2; 10 positions match TRBD1. V was pared by 7 bases and J by 2 bases, with 4 bases of the junction left unmatched. CDR3 length: 14 residues. Per germline, CDR1 MNHEY and CDR2 SVGAGI.

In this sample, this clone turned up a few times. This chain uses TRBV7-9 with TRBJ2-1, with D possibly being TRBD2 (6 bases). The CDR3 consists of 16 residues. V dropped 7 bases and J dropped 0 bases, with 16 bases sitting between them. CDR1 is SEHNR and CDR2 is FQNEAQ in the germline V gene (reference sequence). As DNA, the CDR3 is TGTGCCAGCACTTGGGGAGTAGCGGTCTCCTACAATGAGCAGTTCTTC. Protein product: CASTWGVAVSYNEQFF.

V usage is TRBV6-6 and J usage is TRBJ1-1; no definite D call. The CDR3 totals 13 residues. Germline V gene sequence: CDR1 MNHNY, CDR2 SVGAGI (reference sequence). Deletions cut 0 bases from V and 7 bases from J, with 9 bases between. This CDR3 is CASSYSGRDEAFF. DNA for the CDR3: TGTGCCAGCAGTTACTCGGGGAGGGATGAAGCTTTCTTT.

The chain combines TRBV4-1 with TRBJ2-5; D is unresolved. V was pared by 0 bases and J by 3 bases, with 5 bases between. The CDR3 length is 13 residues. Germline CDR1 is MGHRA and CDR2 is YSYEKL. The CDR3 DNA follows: TGCGCCAGCAGCCAAGACAGTAAAGAGACCCAGTACTTC. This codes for CASSQDSKETQYF.

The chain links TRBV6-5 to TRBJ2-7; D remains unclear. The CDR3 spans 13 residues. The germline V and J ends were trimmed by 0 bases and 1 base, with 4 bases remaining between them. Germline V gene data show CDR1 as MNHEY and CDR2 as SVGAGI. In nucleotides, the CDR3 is TGTGCCAGCAGTTACTCTTCATCCTACGAGCAGTACTTC. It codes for CASSYSSSYEQYF.

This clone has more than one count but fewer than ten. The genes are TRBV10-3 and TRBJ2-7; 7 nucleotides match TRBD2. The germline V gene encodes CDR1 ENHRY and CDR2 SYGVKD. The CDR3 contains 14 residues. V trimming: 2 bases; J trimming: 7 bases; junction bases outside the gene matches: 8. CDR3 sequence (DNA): TGTGCCATCAGTGAGGTAGGCAGGGAGGGAGAGCAGTACTTC. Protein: CAISEVGREGEQYF.

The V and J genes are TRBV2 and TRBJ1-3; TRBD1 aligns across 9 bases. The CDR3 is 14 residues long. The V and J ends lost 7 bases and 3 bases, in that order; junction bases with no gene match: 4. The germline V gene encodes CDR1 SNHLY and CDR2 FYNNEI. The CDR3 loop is CASTPGQGGNTIYF. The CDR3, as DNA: TGTGCCAGCACCCCGGGACAGGGTGGAAACACCATATATTTT.

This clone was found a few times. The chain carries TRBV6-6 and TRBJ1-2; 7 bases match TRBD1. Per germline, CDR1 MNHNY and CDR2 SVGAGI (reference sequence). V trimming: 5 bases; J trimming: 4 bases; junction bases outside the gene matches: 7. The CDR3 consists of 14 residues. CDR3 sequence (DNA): TGTGCCAGCAGTACTCGGGACAGACCCTATGGCTACACCTTC. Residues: CASSTRDRPYGYTF.

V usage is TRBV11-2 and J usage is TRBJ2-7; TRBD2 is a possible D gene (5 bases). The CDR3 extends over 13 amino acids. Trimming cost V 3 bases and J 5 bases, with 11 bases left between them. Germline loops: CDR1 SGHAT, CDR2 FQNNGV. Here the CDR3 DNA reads TGTGCCAGCAGCTTGCTAGCTCCCCACGAGCAGTACTTC. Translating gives CASSLLAPHEQYF. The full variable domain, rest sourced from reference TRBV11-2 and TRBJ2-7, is EAGVAQSPRYKIIEKRQSVAFWCNPISGHATLYWYQQILGQGPKLLIQFQNNGVVDDSQLPKDRFSAERLKGVDSTLKIQPAKLEDSAVYLCASSLLAPHEQYFGPGTRLTVT.

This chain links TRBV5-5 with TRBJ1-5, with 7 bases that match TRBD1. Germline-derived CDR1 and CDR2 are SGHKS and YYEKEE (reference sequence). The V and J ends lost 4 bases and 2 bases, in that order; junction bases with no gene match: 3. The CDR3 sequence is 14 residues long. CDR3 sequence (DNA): TGTGCCAGCAGCCCCGGGACAGGCAATCAGCCCCAGCATTTT. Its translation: CASSPGTGNQPQHF.

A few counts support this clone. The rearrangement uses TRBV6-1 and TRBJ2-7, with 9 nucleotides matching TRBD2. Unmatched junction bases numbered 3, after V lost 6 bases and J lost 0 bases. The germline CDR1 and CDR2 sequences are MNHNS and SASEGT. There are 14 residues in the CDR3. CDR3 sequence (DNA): TGTGCCAGCAGGCGGGGGGGGAGCTCCTACGAGCAGTACTTC. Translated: CASRRGGSSYEQYF.

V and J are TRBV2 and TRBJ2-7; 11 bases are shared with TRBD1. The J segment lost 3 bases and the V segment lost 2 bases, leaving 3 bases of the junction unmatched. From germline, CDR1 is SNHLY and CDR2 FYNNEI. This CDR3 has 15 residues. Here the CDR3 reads CASSESGTGGYEQYF. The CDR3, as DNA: TGTGCCAGCAGTGAATCCGGGACAGGGGGCTACGAGCAGTACTTC.

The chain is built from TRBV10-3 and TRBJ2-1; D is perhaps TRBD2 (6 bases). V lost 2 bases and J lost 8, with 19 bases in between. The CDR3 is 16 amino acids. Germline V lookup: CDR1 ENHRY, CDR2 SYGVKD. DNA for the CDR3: TGTGCCATCAGTGAGAATTTGCGGGGAGGCCGAGATGAGCAGTTCTTC. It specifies CAISENLRGGRDEQFF.

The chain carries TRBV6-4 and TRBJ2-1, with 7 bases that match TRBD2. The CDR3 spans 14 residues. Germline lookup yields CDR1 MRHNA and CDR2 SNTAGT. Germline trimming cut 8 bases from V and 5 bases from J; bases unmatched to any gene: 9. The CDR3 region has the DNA TGTGCCAGCCAGCGGGAAAGCATCGACAATGAGCAGTTCTTC. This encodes CASQRESIDNEQFF.

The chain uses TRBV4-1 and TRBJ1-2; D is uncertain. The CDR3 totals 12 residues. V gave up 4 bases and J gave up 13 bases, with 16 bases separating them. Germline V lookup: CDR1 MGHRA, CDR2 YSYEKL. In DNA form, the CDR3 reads TGCGCCAGCAGCCCCCCTTACGAGGGTTCCACCTTC. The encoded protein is CASSPPYEGSTF.

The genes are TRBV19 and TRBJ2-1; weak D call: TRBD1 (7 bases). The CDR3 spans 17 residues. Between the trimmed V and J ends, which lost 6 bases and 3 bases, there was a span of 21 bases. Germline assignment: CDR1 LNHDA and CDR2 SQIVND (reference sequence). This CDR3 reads CASRRDRGTALYNEQFF. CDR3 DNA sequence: TGTGCCAGTAGGAGAGACCGCGGGACAGCCCTCTACAATGAGCAGTTCTTC.

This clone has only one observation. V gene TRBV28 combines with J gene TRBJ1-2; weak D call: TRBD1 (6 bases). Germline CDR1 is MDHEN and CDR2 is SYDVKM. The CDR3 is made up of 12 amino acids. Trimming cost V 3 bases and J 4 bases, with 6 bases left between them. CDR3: CASSLTGYGYTF. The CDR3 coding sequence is TGTGCCAGCAGTTTGACAGGCTATGGCTACACCTTC.

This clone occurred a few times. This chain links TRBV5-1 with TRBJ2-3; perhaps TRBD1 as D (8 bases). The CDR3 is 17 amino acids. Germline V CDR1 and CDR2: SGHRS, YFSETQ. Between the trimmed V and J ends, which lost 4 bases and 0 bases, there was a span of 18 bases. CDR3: CASSHPQGGESTDTQYF. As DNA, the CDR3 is TGCGCCAGCAGCCATCCACAGGGGGGGGAAAGCACAGATACGCAGTATTTT.

CDR3 bases: TGTGCCATCAGCTTAGACAGGGGGCAAGAGACCCAGTACTTC. Protein: CAISLDRGQETQYF. V is TRBV10-3 and J is TRBJ2-5, with 9 bases identical to TRBD1. The V segment lost 6 bases and the J segment 2 bases; nucleotides outside the gene matches: 4. The CDR3 has 14 amino acids. Germline V gene data show CDR1 as ENHRY and CDR2 as SYGVKD.

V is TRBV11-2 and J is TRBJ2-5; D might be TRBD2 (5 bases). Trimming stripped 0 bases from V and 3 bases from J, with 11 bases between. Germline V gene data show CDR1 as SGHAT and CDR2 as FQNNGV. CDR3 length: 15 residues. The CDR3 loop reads CASSLDFRRKETQYF. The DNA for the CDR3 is TGTGCCAGCAGCTTAGATTTCAGGAGGAAAGAGACCCAGTACTTC. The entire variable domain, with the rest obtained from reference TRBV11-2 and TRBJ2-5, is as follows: EAGVAQSPRYKIIEKRQSVAFWCNPISGHATLYWYQQILGQGPKLLIQFQNNGVVDDSQLPKDRFSAERLKGVDSTLKIQPAKLEDSAVYLCASSLDFRRKETQYFGPGTRLLVL.

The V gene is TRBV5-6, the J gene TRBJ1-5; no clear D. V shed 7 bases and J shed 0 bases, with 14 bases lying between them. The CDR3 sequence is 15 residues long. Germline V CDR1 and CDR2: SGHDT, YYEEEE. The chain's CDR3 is CASGLYGDSNQPQHF. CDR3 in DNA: TGTGCCAGCGGACTCTACGGAGATAGCAATCAGCCCCAGCATTTT.

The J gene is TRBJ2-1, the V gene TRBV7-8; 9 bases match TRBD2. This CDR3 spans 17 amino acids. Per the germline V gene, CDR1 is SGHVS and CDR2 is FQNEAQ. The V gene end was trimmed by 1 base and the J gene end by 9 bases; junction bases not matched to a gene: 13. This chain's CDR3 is CASSLEFRASGTGEQFF. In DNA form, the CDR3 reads TGTGCCAGCAGCTTAGAGTTTAGGGCTAGCGGGACTGGTGAGCAGTTCTTC.

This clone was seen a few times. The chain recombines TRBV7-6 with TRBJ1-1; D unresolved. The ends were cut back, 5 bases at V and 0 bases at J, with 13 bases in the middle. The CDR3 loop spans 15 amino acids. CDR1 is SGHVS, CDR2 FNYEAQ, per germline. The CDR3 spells CASSQGGVVNTEAFF. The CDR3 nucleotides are TGTGCCAGCAGCCAAGGAGGAGTCGTGAACACTGAAGCTTTCTTT.

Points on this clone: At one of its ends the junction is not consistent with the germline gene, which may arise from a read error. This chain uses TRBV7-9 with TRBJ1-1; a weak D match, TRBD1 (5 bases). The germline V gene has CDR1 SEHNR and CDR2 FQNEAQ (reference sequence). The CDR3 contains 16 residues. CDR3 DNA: TGTTCCAGCAGCTTATTTTTGGACATTTTAAACACTGAAGCTTTCTTT. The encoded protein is CSSSLFLDILNTEAFF.

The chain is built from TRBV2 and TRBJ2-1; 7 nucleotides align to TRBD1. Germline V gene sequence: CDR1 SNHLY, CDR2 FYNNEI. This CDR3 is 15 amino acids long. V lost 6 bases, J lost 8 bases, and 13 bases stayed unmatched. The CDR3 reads CASRTDRVGADEQFF. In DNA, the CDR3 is TGTGCCAGCAGGACCGACAGGGTAGGCGCCGATGAGCAGTTCTTC. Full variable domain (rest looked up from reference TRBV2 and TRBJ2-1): EPEVTQTPSHQVTQMGQEVILRCVPISNHLYFYWYRQILGQKVEFLVSFYNNEISEKSEIFDDQFSVERPDGSNFTLKIRSTKLEDSAMYFCASRTDRVGADEQFFGPGTRLTVL.